The clone carrying this T cell receptor (beta chain) was recorded a few times. As yet, its antigen is unknown. Per-sample PBMC isolation yielded at least 6.5 million cells. These data are taken from a study of blood T cells in healthy people across ages. Whole-study findings and limits: Naive T cell percentage and TCR beta diversity correlated strongly. Diversity figures derived from one million T cells were judged to underestimate the true value. While age rose, TCR beta diversity per million T cells dropped in a roughly linear way.

Germline-derived CDR1 and CDR2 are SEHNR and FQNEAQ (reference sequence). V lost 4 bases to trimming and J lost 5 bases; unmatched junction nucleotides: 5. The length of the CDR3 is 15 residues. Alongside a J-beta primer mix, a sample-barcoded 5' primer served in a second PCR lasting roughly 7 to 12 cycles. From the 5' RACE reads, TCRdb called clonotypes with MiXCR, one entry per CDR3 protein. The data hold hundreds of thousands of distinct CDR3 sequences, with roughly 30% observed a single time. The origin of this receptor is a woman older than 75 in good health. Material: blood. The genes are TRBV7-9 and TRBJ1-1, with 12 bases that match TRBD1. In nucleotides, the CDR3 is TGTGCCAGCAGCTACCGGGACAGGGGGCTTACTGAAGCTTTCTTT. This translates into CASSYRDRGLTEAFF.